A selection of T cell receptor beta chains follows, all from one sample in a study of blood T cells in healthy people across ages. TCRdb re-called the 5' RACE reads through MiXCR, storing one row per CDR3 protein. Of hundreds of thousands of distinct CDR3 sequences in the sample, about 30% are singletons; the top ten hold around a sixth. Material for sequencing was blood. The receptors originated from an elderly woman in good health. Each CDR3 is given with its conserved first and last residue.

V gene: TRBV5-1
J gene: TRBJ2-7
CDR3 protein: CASSYRRTDYEQYF

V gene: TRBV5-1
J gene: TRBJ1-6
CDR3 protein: CASSYRAPSDNSPLHF

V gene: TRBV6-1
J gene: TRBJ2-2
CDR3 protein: CASGGRRNTGELFF

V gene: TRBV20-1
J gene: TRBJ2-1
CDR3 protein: CSAPDYYNEQFF

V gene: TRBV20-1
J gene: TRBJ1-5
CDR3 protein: CSARSRTGLLQPQHF

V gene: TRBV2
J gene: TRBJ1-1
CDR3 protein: CASSVGVKTEAFF

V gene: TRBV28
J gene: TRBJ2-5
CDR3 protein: CASRPPGLANRETQYF

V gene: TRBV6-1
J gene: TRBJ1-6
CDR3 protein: CASSEAGSIFTLHF

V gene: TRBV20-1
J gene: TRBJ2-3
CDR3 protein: CSARWTSGTTDTQYF

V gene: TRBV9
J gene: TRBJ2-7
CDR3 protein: CASSVVTSGGAYEQYF